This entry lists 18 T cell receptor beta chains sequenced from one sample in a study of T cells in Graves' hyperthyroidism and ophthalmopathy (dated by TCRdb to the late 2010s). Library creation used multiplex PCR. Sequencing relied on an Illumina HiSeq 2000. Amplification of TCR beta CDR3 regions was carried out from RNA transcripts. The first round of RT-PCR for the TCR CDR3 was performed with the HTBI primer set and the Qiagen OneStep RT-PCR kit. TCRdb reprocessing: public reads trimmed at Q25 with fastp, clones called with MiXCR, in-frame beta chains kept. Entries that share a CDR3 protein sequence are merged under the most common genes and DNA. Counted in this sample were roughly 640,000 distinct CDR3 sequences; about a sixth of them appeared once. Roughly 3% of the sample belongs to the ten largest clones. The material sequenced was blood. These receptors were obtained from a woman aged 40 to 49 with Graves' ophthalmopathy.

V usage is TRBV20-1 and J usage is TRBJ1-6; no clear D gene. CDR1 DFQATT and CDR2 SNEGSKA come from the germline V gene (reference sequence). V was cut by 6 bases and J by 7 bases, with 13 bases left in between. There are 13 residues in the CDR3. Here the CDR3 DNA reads TGCAGTGCGCTGCGAACAGCAAATTCACCCCTCCACTTT. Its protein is CSALRTANSPLHF.

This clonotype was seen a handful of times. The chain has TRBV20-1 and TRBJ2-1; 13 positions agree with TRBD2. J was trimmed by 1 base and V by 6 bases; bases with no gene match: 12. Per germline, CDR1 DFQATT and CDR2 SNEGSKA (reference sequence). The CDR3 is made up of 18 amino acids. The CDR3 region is CSARAGLAGVSSYNEQFF. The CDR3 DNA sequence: TGCAGTGCCCGAGCAGGACTAGCGGGAGTTAGTTCCTACAATGAGCAGTTCTTC.

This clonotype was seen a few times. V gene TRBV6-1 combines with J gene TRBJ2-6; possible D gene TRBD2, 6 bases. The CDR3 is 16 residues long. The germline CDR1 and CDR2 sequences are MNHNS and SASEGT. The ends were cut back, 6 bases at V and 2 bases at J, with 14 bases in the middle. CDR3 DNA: TGTGCCAGCAGACCGCCGACGGGGGCTGGGGCCAACGTCCTGACTTTC. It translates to CASRPPTGAGANVLTF.

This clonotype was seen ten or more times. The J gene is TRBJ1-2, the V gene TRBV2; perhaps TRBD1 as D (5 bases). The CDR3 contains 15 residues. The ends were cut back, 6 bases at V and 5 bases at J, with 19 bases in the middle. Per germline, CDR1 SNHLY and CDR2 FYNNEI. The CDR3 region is CASSATDALGYGYTF. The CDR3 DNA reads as TGTGCCAGCAGCGCGACAGATGCCCTTGGATATGGCTACACCTTC.

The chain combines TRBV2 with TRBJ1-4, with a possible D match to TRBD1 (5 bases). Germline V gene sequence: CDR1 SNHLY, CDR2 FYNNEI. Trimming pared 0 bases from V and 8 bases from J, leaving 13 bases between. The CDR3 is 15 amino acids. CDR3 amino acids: CASSEAQGVGEKLFF. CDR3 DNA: TGTGCCAGCAGTGAAGCGCAAGGGGTAGGGGAAAAACTGTTTTTT.

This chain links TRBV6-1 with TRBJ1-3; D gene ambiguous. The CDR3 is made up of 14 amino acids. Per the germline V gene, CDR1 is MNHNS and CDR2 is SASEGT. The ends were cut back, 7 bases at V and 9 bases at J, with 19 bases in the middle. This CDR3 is CASTREQMGGTIYF. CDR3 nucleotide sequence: TGTGCCAGCACTCGGGAACAGATGGGCGGCACCATATATTTT.

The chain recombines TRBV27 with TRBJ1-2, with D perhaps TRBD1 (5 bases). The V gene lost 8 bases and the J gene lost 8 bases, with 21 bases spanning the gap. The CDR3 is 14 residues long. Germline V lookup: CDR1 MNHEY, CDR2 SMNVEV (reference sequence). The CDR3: CASGSWGNRGGYTF. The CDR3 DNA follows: TGTGCCAGCGGTTCTTGGGGCAATCGAGGAGGCTACACCTTC.

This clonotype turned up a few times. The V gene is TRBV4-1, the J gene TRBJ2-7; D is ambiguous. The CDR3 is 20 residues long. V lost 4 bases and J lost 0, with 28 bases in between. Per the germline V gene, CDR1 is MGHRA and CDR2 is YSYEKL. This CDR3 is CASSLAQTGHLRRSSYEQYF. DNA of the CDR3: TGCGCCAGCAGCCTCGCCCAGACCGGTCACCTCCGTAGGAGCTCCTACGAGCAGTACTTC.

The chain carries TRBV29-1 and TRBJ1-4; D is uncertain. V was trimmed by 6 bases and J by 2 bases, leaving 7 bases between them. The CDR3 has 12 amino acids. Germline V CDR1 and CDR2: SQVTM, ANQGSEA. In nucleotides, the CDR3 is TGCAGCGTCGGATATACTAATGAAAAACTGTTTTTT. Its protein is CSVGYTNEKLFF.

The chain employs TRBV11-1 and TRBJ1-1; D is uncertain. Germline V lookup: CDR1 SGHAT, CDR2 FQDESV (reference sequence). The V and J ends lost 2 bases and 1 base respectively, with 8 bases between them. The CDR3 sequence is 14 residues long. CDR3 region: CASSLMRQNTEAFF. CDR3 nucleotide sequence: TGTGCCAGCAGCTTAATGCGACAGAACACTGAAGCTTTCTTT. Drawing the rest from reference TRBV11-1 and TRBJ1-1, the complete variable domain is EAEVAQSPRYKITEKSQAVAFWCDPISGHATLYWYRQILGQGPELLVQFQDESVVDDSQLPKDRFSAERLKGVDSTLKIQPAELGDSAMYLCASSLMRQNTEAFFGQGTRLTVV.

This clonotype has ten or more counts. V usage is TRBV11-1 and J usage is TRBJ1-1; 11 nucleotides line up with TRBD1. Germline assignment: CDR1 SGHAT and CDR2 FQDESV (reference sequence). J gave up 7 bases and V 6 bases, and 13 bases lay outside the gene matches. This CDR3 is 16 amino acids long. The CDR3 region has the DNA TGTGCCAGCAGTCGCCGGGACAGGGGGAGGTTGAGTGAAGCTTTCTTT. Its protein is CASSRRDRGRLSEAFF.

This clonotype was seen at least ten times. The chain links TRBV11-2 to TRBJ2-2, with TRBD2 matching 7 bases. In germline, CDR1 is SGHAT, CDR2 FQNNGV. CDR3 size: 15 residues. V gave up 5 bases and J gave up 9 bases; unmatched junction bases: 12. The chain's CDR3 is CASSPSGLQMRELFF. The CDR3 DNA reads TGTGCCAGCAGCCCCTCGGGACTACAAATGAGGGAGCTGTTTTTT.

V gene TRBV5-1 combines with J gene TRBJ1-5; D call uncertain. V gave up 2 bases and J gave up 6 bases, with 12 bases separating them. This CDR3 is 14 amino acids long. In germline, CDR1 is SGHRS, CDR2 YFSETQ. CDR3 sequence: CASSLIGEGQPQHF. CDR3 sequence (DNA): TGCGCCAGCAGCTTAATTGGGGAGGGTCAGCCCCAGCATTTT.

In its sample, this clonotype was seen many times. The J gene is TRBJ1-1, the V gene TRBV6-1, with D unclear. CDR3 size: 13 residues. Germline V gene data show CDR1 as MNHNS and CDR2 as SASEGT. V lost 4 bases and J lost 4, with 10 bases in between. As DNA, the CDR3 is TGTGCCAGCAGTGCGGGATATTTCACTGAAGCTTTCTTT. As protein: CASSAGYFTEAFF.

CDR3 region: CSARDGGPGDTQYF. CDR3 DNA sequence: TGCAGTGCTAGAGACGGGGGCCCGGGAGATACGCAGTATTTT. The chain combines TRBV20-1 with TRBJ2-3; D could derive from TRBD1 or TRBD2 (6 bases each). The CDR3 has 14 amino acids. Trimming removed 0 bases at V and 5 bases at J, with 12 bases between. Germline assignment: CDR1 DFQATT and CDR2 SNEGSKA (reference sequence).

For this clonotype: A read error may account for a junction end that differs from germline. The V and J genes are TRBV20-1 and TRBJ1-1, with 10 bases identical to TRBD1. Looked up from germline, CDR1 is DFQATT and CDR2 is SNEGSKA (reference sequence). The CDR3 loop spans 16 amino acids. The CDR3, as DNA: TGCGGTGCCCCCAGGCTCGGACAGGGGGTAAGGAGAGAAGCTTTCTTT. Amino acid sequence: CGAPRLGQGVRREAFF.

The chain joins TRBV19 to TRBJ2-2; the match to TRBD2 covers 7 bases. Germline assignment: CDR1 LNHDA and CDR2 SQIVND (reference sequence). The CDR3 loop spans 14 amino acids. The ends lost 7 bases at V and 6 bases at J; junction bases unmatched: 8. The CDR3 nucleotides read TGTGCCAGTATGGGGAGGGGTTTCGCCGGGGAGCTGTTTTTT. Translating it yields CASMGRGFAGELFF.

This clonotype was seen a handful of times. The CDR3 bases are TGCAGTGCTAGGGGGGGGCGTGGGGCCAACGTCCTGACTTTC. It translates to CSARGGRGANVLTF. The V call is TRBV20-1, the J call TRBJ2-6; D possibly corresponds to TRBD2 (7 bases). This CDR3 has 14 amino acids. The germline CDR1 and CDR2 sequences are DFQATT and SNEGSKA (reference sequence). The V end lost 3 bases, the J end lost 3 bases, and 9 bases lay between the germline ends.